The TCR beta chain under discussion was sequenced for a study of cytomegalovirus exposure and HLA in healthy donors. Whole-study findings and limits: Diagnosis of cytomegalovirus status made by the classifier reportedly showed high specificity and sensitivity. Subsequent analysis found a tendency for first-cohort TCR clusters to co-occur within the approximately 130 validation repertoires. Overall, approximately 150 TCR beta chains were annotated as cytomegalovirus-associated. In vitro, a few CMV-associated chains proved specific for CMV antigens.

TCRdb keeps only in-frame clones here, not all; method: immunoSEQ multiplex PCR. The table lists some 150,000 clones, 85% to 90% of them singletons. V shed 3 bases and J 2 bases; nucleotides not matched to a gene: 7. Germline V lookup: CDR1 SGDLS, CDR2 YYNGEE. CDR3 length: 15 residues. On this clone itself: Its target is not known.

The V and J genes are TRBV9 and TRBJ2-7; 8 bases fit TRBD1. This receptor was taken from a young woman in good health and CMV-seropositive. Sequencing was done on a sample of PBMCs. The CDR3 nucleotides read TGTGCCAGCAGCGCCCAGGACAGGGCACCCTACGAGCAGTACTTC. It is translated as CASSAQDRAPYEQYF.